A single sample is the source of the 8 T cell receptor beta chains below, sequenced in a study of blood T cell repertoires in COVID-19. This table comes from immunoSEQ multiplex PCR, and its TCRdb copy is limited to in-frame clones, with some not included. The sample contains about 210,000 clones, roughly nine tenths of which appear only once. Sequenced input: peripheral blood. These receptors all stem from an older woman with acute or convalescent COVID-19.

The V gene is TRBV5-1, the J gene TRBJ1-2; D might be TRBD1 (5 bases). This CDR3 region has 12 residues. The germline V and J ends were trimmed by 2 bases and 4 bases, with 6 bases remaining between them. The germline CDR1 and CDR2 sequences are SGHRS and YFSETQ. The CDR3 spells CASSLDSYGYTF. For the CDR3, the DNA is TGCGCCAGCAGCTTAGACAGCTATGGCTACACCTTC.

The chain is built from TRBV9 and TRBJ1-2, with a tentative D call TRBD1 (5 bases). The CDR3 length is 14 residues. The V end lost 7 bases, the J end lost 2 bases, and 15 bases lay between the germline ends. CDR1 is SGDLS and CDR2 is YYNGEE in the germline V gene. CDR3 coding DNA: TGTGCCAGCGGTCAAGGACGGGGGAACTATGGCTACACCTTC. Its protein is CASGQGRGNYGYTF.

The gene calls are TRBV3-1 (or the pseudogene TRBV3-2) and TRBJ2-3; the D is unclear. Germline assignment: CDR1 LGHDT and CDR2 YNNKEL (reference sequence). This CDR3 region has 14 residues. V was shortened by 4 bases and J by 6 bases, with 14 bases between the two germline ends. The CDR3 DNA reads TGTGCCAGCAGCCCTCGTTTAGCAGCGGATACGCAGTATTTT. Translation gives CASSPRLAADTQYF.

The gene calls are TRBV14 and TRBJ2-7, with D maybe TRBD1 (6 bases). Trimming took 4 bases from V and 1 from J, leaving 8 bases between them. In germline, CDR1 is SGHDN, CDR2 FVKESK. This CDR3 contains 13 residues. The CDR3, as DNA: TGTGCCAGCAGCCTCAGGGGTTCCTACGAGCAGTACTTC. Protein sequence: CASSLRGSYEQYF.

In its sample, this clone was seen once. This rearrangement joins TRBV5-1 to TRBJ2-5; 8 nucleotides agree with TRBD1. This CDR3 region has 16 residues. Germline-derived CDR1 and CDR2 are SGHRS and YFSETQ. Germline trimming cut 4 bases from V and 2 bases from J; bases unmatched to any gene: 10. The CDR3 here is CASSALTGQGQETQYF. The CDR3 DNA sequence: TGCGCCAGCAGCGCACTCACAGGACAGGGACAAGAGACCCAGTACTTC.

This chain connects TRBV2 to TRBJ2-1; 8 positions match TRBD2. Trimming removed 3 bases from V and 9 bases from J; junction bases left unmatched: 4. This CDR3 is 13 amino acids long. CDR1 SNHLY and CDR2 FYNNEI come from the germline V gene. The CDR3 reads CASSDTSGTEQFF. The CDR3 DNA reads as TGTGCCAGCAGTGACACTAGCGGTACTGAGCAGTTCTTC.

The V and J genes are TRBV5-1 and TRBJ2-7; a weak D match, TRBD2 (5 bases). Trimming shortened V by 5 bases and J by 1 base, and 13 bases separated the two germline ends. Germline CDR1 SGHRS, CDR2 YFSETQ. The CDR3 totals 14 residues. The CDR3 sequence: CASRPSPGSYEQYF. The CDR3 DNA reads as TGCGCCAGCAGACCAAGCCCGGGGTCCTACGAGCAGTACTTC.

This clone was seen once. Germline is not matched at one junction end, which may reflect a read error. The chain recombines TRBV7-3 with TRBJ1-1; 9 bases match TRBD1. The germline V gene encodes CDR1 SGHTA and CDR2 FQGTGA. The CDR3 extends over 12 amino acids. CDR3 sequence reads: CASSITGGEAFF. The CDR3 nucleotides are TGTGCCAGCAGCATAACAGGGGGCGAAGCTTTCTTT.